This TCR beta chain was sequenced for a study of CD8 T cells in ankylosing spondylitis. The study, taken as a whole, reports: Prior work had noted some motif variants in reactive arthritis blood and synovial fluid.

TCRdb reanalysed the 5' RACE reads using MiXCR and keeps one entry per CDR3 protein. The sample has roughly 230,000 distinct CDR3 sequences, 15% to 20% seen once. This clonotype was detected only a few times. Its antigen is undetermined. The CDR3 covers 14 residues. The germline CDR1 and CDR2 sequences are DFQATT and SNEGSKA (reference sequence). The V end lost 3 bases, the J end lost 2 bases, and 12 bases lay between the germline ends. This sequence joins TRBV20-1 and TRBJ2-3; no reliable D call. Sequenced: blood, either unsorted or a sorted T cell fraction (not recorded which). This TCR derives from a male donor with ankylosing spondylitis or in good health (not recorded which). The CDR3 DNA is TGCAGTGCTAGCCCGACCCACCTCACAGATACGCAGTATTTT. Translating gives CSASPTHLTDTQYF.